This T cell receptor beta chain was sequenced in a study of shared clonotypes between healthy human individuals. Points from the study as a whole: Relative to clonotypes present in all four donors, those not shared had lower generation probabilities.

Per germline, CDR1 SGHRS and CDR2 YFSETQ. There are 14 residues in the CDR3. Trimming removed 4 bases from V and 5 bases from J, with 15 bases in between. TCRdb's copy holds only in-frame clones and misses some; the assay was immunoSEQ multiplex PCR. The data hold 1.4 million or so clones, with 98% to 99% observed a single time. This clone occurred once. Antigen: not known. V is TRBV5-1 and J is TRBJ2-5; a weak D match, TRBD1 (6 bases). This TCR came from a man younger than 40 in good health. The sequencing input was naive CD4+ T cells sorted from blood. Subset in this sample: CD45RA+ positively selected. CDR3 region: CASSPDRNYETQYF. CDR3 coding DNA: TGCGCCAGCAGCCCGGACAGAAACTATGAGACCCAGTACTTC.